The rows below give T cell receptor beta chains drawn from one sample of a study of radiotherapy plus CTLA-4 blockade in lung cancer. Profiling relied on immunoSEQ multiplex PCR, and the TCRdb table lists in-frame clones only, not all of them. The data contain under 110,000 clones, 85% of them singletons. The sample was peripheral blood, taken from a patient treated with radiotherapy plus ipilimumab. The receptors were gathered from a human donor with non-small cell lung cancer that progressed on radiotherapy plus ipilimumab. Some clones in this sample may be carry-over from other donors' samples. Each CDR3 is given with its conserved first and last residue. D genes are given only for firm matches. The listing skips clone size in some rows; elsewhere it reads once, few, many or a size class.

>TRBJ2-1|few|NA|TRBV7-2
CASSPGSGRDTYNEQFF
TGTGCCAGCAGCCCGGGGTCGGGCAGGGACACATACAATGAGCAGTTCTTC
>TRBJ2-2|NA|NA|TRBV19
CASSNSRRTVNTGELFF
TGTGCCAGTAGTAATTCCCGGAGGACTGTAAACACCGGGGAGCTGTTTTTT
>TRBJ1-4|NA|NA|TRBV18
CASSRSRDEKLFF
TGTGCCAGCTCAAGAAGCAGGGATGAAAAACTGTTTTTT
>TRBJ2-7|NA|TRBD2|TRBV10-3
CAISESRRGTSYEQYF
TGTGCCATCAGTGAGTCGAGGCGGGGGACCTCCTACGAGCAGTACTTC
>TRBJ2-7|NA|NA|TRBV30
CAWSRLGGSYEQYF
TGTGCCTGGTCCCGCCTCGGGGGCTCCTACGAGCAGTACTTC
>TRBJ1-1|NA|NA|TRBV7-8
CASSLLPGTGNTEAFF
TGTGCCAGCAGCTTATTACCGGGGACGGGGAACACTGAAGCTTTCTTT
>TRBJ1-2|NA|NA|TRBV7-3
CASSLGGNYGYTF
TGTGCCAGCAGCTTAGGCGGGAACTATGGCTACACCTTC
>TRBJ1-5|NA|TRBD1|TRBV15
CATSRAAGTGTGIQPQHF
TGTGCCACCAGCAGGGCCGCGGGAACCGGGACAGGGATTCAGCCCCAGCATTTT
>TRBJ2-5|NA|NA|TRBV29-1
CSAYLHRVFQETQYF
TGCAGCGCCTACTTACACAGGGTGTTCCAAGAGACCCAGTACTTC
>TRBJ1-5|NA|TRBD1|TRBV30
CAWSYRGQGQPQHF
TGTGCCTGGAGCTACAGGGGGCAAGGCCAGCCCCAGCATTTT
>TRBJ1-1|NA|NA|TRBV4-3
CASTNGFRNTEAFF
TGCGCCAGCACCAATGGGTTTAGGAACACTGAAGCTTTCTTT
>TRBJ2-7|NA|TRBD2|TRBV5-1
CASSLASGAPSEQYF
TGCGCCAGCAGCTTGGCTAGCGGGGCCCCCAGCGAGCAGTACTTC
>TRBJ2-2|NA|NA|TRBV11-1
CASSIRENTGELFF
TGTGCCAGCAGCATCAGGGAGAACACCGGGGAGCTGTTTTTT
>TRBJ1-2|NA|NA|TRBV28
CASRGGGGRLLPYGYTF
TGTGCCAGCAGAGGGGGGGGCGGACGACTTTTGCCATATGGCTACACCTTC
>TRBJ2-7|few|NA|TRBV30
CAWRIGPGNEQYF
TGTGCCTGGAGAATCGGGCCAGGGAACGAGCAGTACTTC
>TRBJ2-6|NA|NA|TRBV7-9
CASSHRESGANVLTF
TGTGCCAGCAGCCACAGGGAATCTGGGGCCAACGTCCTGACTTTC
>TRBJ2-1|NA|NA|TRBV7-8
CASSLGQGGVSYNEQFF
TGTGCCAGCAGCTTAGGTCAAGGGGGGGTCTCCTACAATGAGCAGTTCTTC
>TRBJ2-7|NA|TRBD1|TRBV2
CASSVGQGPRGEQYF
TGTGCCAGCAGTGTTGGACAGGGACCGAGGGGGGAGCAGTACTTC
>TRBJ1-2|NA|NA|TRBV28
CASRQMGGHGYTF
TGTGCCAGCAGACAAATGGGAGGGCATGGCTACACCTTC
>TRBJ1-3|NA|NA|TRBV7-9
CASSLVPNTIYF
TGTGCCAGCAGCTTAGTCCCCAACACCATATATTTT
>TRBJ1-3|NA|NA|TRBV30
CAWSWGGAGNTIYF
TGTGCCTGGAGTTGGGGGGGGGCTGGAAACACCATATATTTT
>TRBJ2-6|few|TRBD1|TRBV29-1
CSVWTGSYSGANVLTF
TGCAGCGTCTGGACAGGATCTTACTCTGGGGCCAACGTCCTGACTTTC
>TRBJ1-2|NA|NA|TRBV7-9
CASRLTSLISGYTF
TGTGCCAGCAGGCTTACGTCTCTCATTTCGGGCTACACCTTC
>TRBJ2-7|NA|NA|TRBV5-1
CASSWGPRGSYEQYF
TGCGCCAGCAGCTGGGGACCCAGGGGTTCCTACGAGCAGTACTTC
>TRBJ2-2|NA|TRBD1|TRBV14
CASSRLGQGTGELFF
TGTGCCAGCAGCCGCCTCGGACAGGGTACCGGGGAGCTGTTTTTT
>TRBJ1-2|once|NA|TRBV21-1
CALRRTVGYGYTF
TGTGCCTTGCGACGGACTGTCGGCTATGGCTACACCTTC
>TRBJ1-2|NA|NA|TRBV7-9
CASSSYLGTVYGYTF
TGTGCCAGCAGCTCGTACTTAGGGACGGTCTATGGCTACACCTTC